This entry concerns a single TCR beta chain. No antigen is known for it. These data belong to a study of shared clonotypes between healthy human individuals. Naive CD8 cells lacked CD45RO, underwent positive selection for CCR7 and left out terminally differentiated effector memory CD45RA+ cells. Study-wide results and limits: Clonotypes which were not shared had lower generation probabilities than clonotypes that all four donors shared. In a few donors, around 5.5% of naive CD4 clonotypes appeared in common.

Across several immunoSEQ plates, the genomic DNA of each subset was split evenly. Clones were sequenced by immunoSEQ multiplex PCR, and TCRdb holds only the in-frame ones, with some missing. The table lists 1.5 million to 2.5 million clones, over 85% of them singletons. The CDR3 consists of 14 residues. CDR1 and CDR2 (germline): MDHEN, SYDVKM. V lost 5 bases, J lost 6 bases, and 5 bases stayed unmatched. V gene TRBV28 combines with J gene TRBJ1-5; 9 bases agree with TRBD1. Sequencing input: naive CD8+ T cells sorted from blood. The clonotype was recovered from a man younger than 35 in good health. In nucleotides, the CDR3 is TGTGCCAGCAGTGCGGACAGGGGAGCTCAGCCCCAGCATTTT. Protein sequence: CASSADRGAQPQHF.